This T cell receptor (beta chain) was captured in a study of T cells in Graves' hyperthyroidism and ophthalmopathy. The CDR3 runs 14 residues. From germline, CDR1 is MNHNS and CDR2 SASEGT. Germline trimming cut 1 base from V and 5 bases from J; bases unmatched to any gene: 1. RNA transcripts yielded amplified TCR beta CDR3 regions. A set of HTBI primers served as the primers for a first-round RT-PCR of the TCR CDR3. TCRdb re-derived calls from the multiplex PCR reads in MiXCR, one entry per CDR3 protein. The sample carries about 600,000 distinct CDR3 sequences, 14% recorded once. Many counts were recorded for this clonotype.

The sequenced material came from blood. The rearrangement joins TRBV6-1 to TRBJ2-7; 11 bases are shared with TRBD1. The sequence derives from a woman between 18 and 29 years old with Graves' ophthalmopathy. The CDR3 loop is CASSEGGQGDEQYF. The CDR3 nucleotides are TGTGCCAGCAGTGAAGGGGGACAGGGGGACGAGCAGTACTTC.